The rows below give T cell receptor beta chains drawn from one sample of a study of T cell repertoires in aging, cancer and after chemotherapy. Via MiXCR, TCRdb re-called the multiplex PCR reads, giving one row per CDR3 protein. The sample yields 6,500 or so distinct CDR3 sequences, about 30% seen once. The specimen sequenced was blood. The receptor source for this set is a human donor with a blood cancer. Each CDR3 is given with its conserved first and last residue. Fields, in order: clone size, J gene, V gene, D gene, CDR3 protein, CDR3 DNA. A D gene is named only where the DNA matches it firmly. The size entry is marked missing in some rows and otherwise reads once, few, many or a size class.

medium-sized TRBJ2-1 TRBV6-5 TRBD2 CASSPLTSGSNEQFF TGTGCCAGCAGTCCCTTGACTAGCGGGAGCAATGAGCAGTTCTTC
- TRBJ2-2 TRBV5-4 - CASSRTEANTGELFF TGTGCCAGCAGCCGGACGGAAGCGAACACCGGGGAGCTGTTTTTT
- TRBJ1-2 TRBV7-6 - CASTDGYGYTF TGTGCCAGCACGGACGGCTATGGCTACACCTTC
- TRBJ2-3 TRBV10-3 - CASSSEGVTQYF TGTGCCAGCAGTTCCGAGGGGGTTACGCAGTATTTT
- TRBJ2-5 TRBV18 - CASSQGEETQYF TGTGCCAGCTCACAAGGGGAAGAGACCCAGTACTTC
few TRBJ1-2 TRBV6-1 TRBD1 CASRTGGAGSGRFYGYTF TGTGCCAGCAGGACAGGGGGCGCGGGGTCGGGAAGGTTCTATGGCTACACCTTC
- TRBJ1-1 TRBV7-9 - CASTSIFRRTLTQAFF TGTGCCAGCACCTCAATTTTCCGTCGGACTCTGACACAAGCTTTCTTT
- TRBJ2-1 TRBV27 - CASSASARSSYNEQFF TGTGCCAGCAGTGCCTCCGCTAGAAGCTCCTACAATGAGCAGTTCTTC
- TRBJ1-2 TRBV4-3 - CASSQDDRANINYGYTF TGCGCCAGCAGCCAAGATGATCGGGCCAACATTAACTATGGCTACACCTTC
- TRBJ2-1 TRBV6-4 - CASSDSYGNEQFF TGTGCCAGCAGTGACTCATATGGGAATGAGCAGTTCTTC